This T cell receptor (beta chain) came from a study of cytomegalovirus exposure and HLA in healthy donors (dated by TCRdb to the late 2010s). Study-level background: According to a later analysis, one platform produced both the approximately 110 validation repertoires and the approximately 670 repertoires of the first cohort. The study was designed to test whether signatures of past pathogen exposure could be identified by cataloging public T cell receptors. The study combined high-throughput TCR immunosequencing, statistical association of individual TCRs with disease status, and machine learning to predict cytomegalovirus infection status. Besides the first cohort of 666 subjects, a separate validation cohort made up of 120 different subjects was used.

The donors belonged to the validation cohort of about 110 subjects, which was separate from the approximately 680-subject first cohort. This clone was counted between two and nine times. There is no known antigen for this receptor. No much larger clone exists at a distance of one base, and base qualities are not known. This sample also contains other DNA sequences that code for the same CDR3. Receptor amplification or capture employed the immunoSEQ multiplex PCR assay. The original methods were these. A statistical classification framework was built for diagnosing cytomegalovirus status from the catalog of TCR beta chain sequences. TCRdb retrieved this table from immuneACCESS and kept in-frame rearrangements only. Not all clones are present; in checked studies, unresolved V genes account for under half, and no reason is known for the remainder. D and trimming come from the DNA, and the V and J calls and clone size come from that table. Recorded for this sample are hundreds of thousands of clones; more than 85% of them occurred a single time. The ten most abundant clones make up around 11% of the sample.

Points the paper makes about the study in general: While some public TCRs were present in many individuals, most TCR sequences turned up only very rarely across donors. According to the authors, the approach could potentially be generalized to other disease states and immunological phenotypes. Three of the identified cytomegalovirus-associated TCR beta chains were confirmed in vitro to be specific for cytomegalovirus antigens. The classifier was reported to diagnose cytomegalovirus status with high specificity and sensitivity in both the original and validation cohorts. A later analysis had no HLA typing for the validation cohort, so co-occurrence there was scored across all 110 or so repertoires. A total of fewer than 200 TCR beta chains were listed by the study as associated with cytomegalovirus. Subsequent analysis determined that TCRs grouped into clusters in the first cohort also showed a tendency toward co-occurrence across the approximately 120 validation repertoires, and approximately 94% of cluster scores exceeded 0.

The sequence was collected from a young man in good health and CMV-seropositive. Sequencing input: PBMCs.

Read as DNA, the sequence is TGCAGCGTAGGACAGGGGAATCAGCCCCAGCATTTT. Its translation reads: CSVGQGNQPQHF. The sequence links TRBV29-1 to TRBJ1-5, with 9 bases in between that match TRBD1. Reading the germline V gene gives CDR1 SQVTM and CDR2 ANQGSEA. The CDR3 runs 12 amino acids, cysteine and phenylalanine included. Left in the record is the CDR3 DNA by itself, 36 bases read in frame from the first base. From V the trimming removes 6 bases and from J it removes 4 bases, while the gene matches leave 1 base of the junction unaccounted for.